This T cell receptor beta chain was sequenced in a study of spatial heterogeneity in lung cancer. Study conclusions and caveats: Counts of expanded alpha and beta TCRs within tumors tracked the tumor nonsynonymous mutation count. Expanded TCRs classified as ubiquitous or regional were counted, and these counts tracked ubiquitous and regional nonsynonymous mutations, respectively.

Noted time point: sample taken at primary tumor resection. Untreated early-stage non-small cell lung cancer patients, approximately 76 in total, were the donors. In each case, whole RNA from tumor, nontumor lung or frozen PBMC was sequenced unsorted. At least ten counts were recorded for this clonotype. The target antigen is unknown. The length of the CDR3 is 12 residues. CDR1 MGHRA and CDR2 YSYEKL come from the germline V gene. Deletions cut 3 bases from V and 5 bases from J, with 7 bases between. On each TCR cDNA molecule, a unique molecular identifier was present. TCRdb recomputed calls from the 5' RACE reads with MiXCR, one row per CDR3 protein. The repertoire holds 3,000 to 4,000 distinct CDR3 sequences, with 27% as singletons.

The receptor's source is a male donor with early-stage non-small cell lung cancer. This chain connects TRBV4-1 to TRBJ2-5, with D unclear. Sequencing used lung tumor tissue, obtained at surgery. In nucleotides, the CDR3 is TGCGCCAGCAGCCATTTGACGGAGACCCAGTACTTC. Its protein is CASSHLTETQYF.